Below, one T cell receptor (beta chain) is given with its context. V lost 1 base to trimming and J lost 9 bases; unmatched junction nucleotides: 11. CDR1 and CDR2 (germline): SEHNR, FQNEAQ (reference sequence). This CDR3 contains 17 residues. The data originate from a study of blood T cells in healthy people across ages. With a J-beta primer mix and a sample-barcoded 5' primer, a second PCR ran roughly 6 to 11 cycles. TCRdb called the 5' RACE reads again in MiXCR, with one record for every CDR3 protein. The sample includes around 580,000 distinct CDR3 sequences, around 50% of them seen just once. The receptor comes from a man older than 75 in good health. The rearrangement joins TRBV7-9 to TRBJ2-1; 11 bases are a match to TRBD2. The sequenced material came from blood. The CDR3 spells CASSLGSRLAGPGEQFF. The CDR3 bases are TGTGCCAGCAGCTTAGGGAGTCGACTAGCGGGGCCGGGTGAGCAGTTCTTC.